This T cell receptor (beta chain) was identified during a study of T-cell memory formation after mild COVID-19. Whole-study results and caveats: Later expanders leaned CD4+, whereas day 15 to 85 contracting clones were balanced CD4/CD8. Prior to infection, memory already included some responding clones, suggesting cross-reactive memory joined.

Trimming took 6 bases from V and 0 from J, leaving 17 bases between them. This CDR3 contains 17 residues. CDR1 and CDR2 (germline): MNHEY, SVGAGI. TCRalpha and TCRbeta libraries used 5'RACE with constant-segment primers and UMIs. Via MiXCR, TCRdb re-called the 5' RACE reads, giving one row per CDR3 protein. The sample records approximately 580,000 distinct CDR3 sequences, over 20% being singletons. Details on this clonotype: Its matching antigen is unknown.

This TCR was sampled from an adult woman who had mild COVID-19 (a few samples of this study predate the infection). Cell type and time point are not known. Sequenced: PBMCs or a T cell subset sorted from them (not recorded which). This sequence joins TRBV6-5 and TRBJ2-2; D not resolved. For the CDR3, the DNA is TGTGCCAGCAGCACTAAGATCAGCCCCCCGAACACCGGGGAGCTGTTTTTT. Amino acids: CASSTKISPPNTGELFF.